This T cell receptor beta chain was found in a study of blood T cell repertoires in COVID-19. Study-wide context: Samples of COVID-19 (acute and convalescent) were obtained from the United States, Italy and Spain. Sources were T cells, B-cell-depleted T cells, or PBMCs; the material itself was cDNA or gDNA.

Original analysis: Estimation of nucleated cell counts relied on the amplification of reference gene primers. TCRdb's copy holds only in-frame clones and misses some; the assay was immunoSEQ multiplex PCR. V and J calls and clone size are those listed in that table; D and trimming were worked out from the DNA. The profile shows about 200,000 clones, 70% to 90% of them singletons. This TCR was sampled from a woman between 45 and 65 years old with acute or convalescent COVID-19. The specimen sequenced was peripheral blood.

The CDR3 sequence: CASSQGAALSGNEQFF. DNA for the CDR3: TGCGCCAGCAGCCAAGGGGCGGCTTTGAGCGGCAATGAGCAGTTCTTC. This chain connects TRBV4-3 to TRBJ2-1; D perhaps matches TRBD2 (5 bases). The ends were cut back, 1 base at V and 6 bases at J, with 16 bases in the middle. Germline CDR1 reads LGHNA; CDR2 reads YSLEER. The CDR3 totals 16 residues.